This is a list of T cell receptor beta chains from one sample in a study of blood T cells in healthy people across ages. In TCRdb, the 5' RACE reads were re-called with MiXCR into one record per CDR3 protein. The table has over 600,000 distinct CDR3 sequences, roughly two fifths seen once. Specimen: blood. The receptor source for this set is an elderly man in good health. Each CDR3 is given with its conserved first and last residue. Fields, in order: clone size, V gene, J gene, D gene, CDR3 DNA, CDR3 protein. A D gene is named only where the DNA matches it firmly. Expanded clones get a size class; other rows say once, few or many, or leave the size out.

clone_size: -
v_call: TRBV9
j_call: TRBJ2-2
d_call: -
cdr3_nt: TGTGCCAGCAGCGTAAAAACCTTTGAGCTGTTTTTT
cdr3_aa: CASSVKTFELFF

clone_size: -
v_call: TRBV7-2
j_call: TRBJ2-1
d_call: TRBD1
cdr3_nt: TGTGCCAGCAGCACCCACAGGGGTTCATACGATGAGCAGTTCTTC
cdr3_aa: CASSTHRGSYDEQFF

clone_size: -
v_call: TRBV11-2
j_call: TRBJ1-5
d_call: TRBD1
cdr3_nt: TGTGCCAGCAGCTTAGCGGGACAGGTACAGCCCCAGCATTTT
cdr3_aa: CASSLAGQVQPQHF

clone_size: many
v_call: TRBV5-1
j_call: TRBJ2-7
d_call: TRBD2
cdr3_nt: TGCGCCAGCAGCCCCCGTGGACTAGTAGGATACGAGCAGTACTTC
cdr3_aa: CASSPRGLVGYEQYF

clone_size: -
v_call: TRBV27
j_call: TRBJ2-2
d_call: TRBD2
cdr3_nt: TGTGCCAGCCGGGGGGAGTTGAACACCGGGGAGCTGTTTTTT
cdr3_aa: CASRGELNTGELFF

clone_size: once
v_call: TRBV20-1
j_call: TRBJ2-4
d_call: TRBD2
cdr3_nt: TGCAGCCAGGGCGGGGGAGGAGGGAATGAGCAGTACTTC
cdr3_aa: CSQGGGGGNEQYF

clone_size: -
v_call: TRBV6-2/TRBV6-3
j_call: TRBJ2-7
d_call: -
cdr3_nt: TGTGCCAGCAGTTACACTGGGGGTTCCACCCCTTACGAGCAGTACTTC
cdr3_aa: CASSYTGGSTPYEQYF

clone_size: many
v_call: TRBV28
j_call: TRBJ2-7
d_call: TRBD2
cdr3_nt: TGTGCCAGCACCTACCGCGGGGGTACATACGAGCAGTACTTC
cdr3_aa: CASTYRGGTYEQYF

clone_size: once
v_call: TRBV2
j_call: TRBJ2-2
d_call: -
cdr3_nt: TGTGCCACCTCACGCGGGGTTGACAGTTTCACCGGGGAGCTGTTTTTT
cdr3_aa: CATSRGVDSFTGELFF

clone_size: -
v_call: TRBV4-1
j_call: TRBJ2-3
d_call: TRBD2
cdr3_nt: TGCGCCAGCAGCCAGGGGACCGGGACTAGCGGCACAGATACGCAGTATTTT
cdr3_aa: CASSQGTGTSGTDTQYF

clone_size: few
v_call: TRBV5-1
j_call: TRBJ2-6
d_call: TRBD1
cdr3_nt: TGCGCCAGCAGCTCCGGACAGGGGTTTGGGGCCAACGTCCTGACTTTC
cdr3_aa: CASSSGQGFGANVLTF

clone_size: few
v_call: TRBV25-1
j_call: TRBJ2-3
d_call: -
cdr3_nt: TGTGCCAGCAGTGACCGCAACATGAGCGGTACGCAGTATTTT
cdr3_aa: CASSDRNMSGTQYF

clone_size: -
v_call: TRBV7-3
j_call: TRBJ2-3
d_call: -
cdr3_nt: TGTGCCAGCGGCACCGCGGGTCCAGATACGCAGTATTTT
cdr3_aa: CASGTAGPDTQYF

clone_size: -
v_call: TRBV19
j_call: TRBJ2-5
d_call: -
cdr3_nt: TGTGCCAGTAGTTCAACCGGGACAATGCAAGAGACCCAGTACTTC
cdr3_aa: CASSSTGTMQETQYF

clone_size: once
v_call: TRBV20-1
j_call: TRBJ2-5
d_call: -
cdr3_nt: TGCAGTGCCCCGGACAAGGTTGGGGAGACCCAGTACTTC
cdr3_aa: CSAPDKVGETQYF

clone_size: once
v_call: TRBV20-1
j_call: TRBJ2-7
d_call: TRBD2
cdr3_nt: TGCAGTGCCCACTGGACTAGCCGAGCCTACGAGCAGTACTTC
cdr3_aa: CSAHWTSRAYEQYF

clone_size: -
v_call: TRBV28
j_call: TRBJ2-1
d_call: TRBD2
cdr3_nt: TGTGCCAGCAGTTCCCTCCTAGCGGGCGCTTACAATGAGCAGTTCTTC
cdr3_aa: CASSSLLAGAYNEQFF

clone_size: -
v_call: TRBV7-2
j_call: TRBJ2-7
d_call: -
cdr3_nt: TGTGCCACCTCACGGGCCTACGAGCAGTACTTC
cdr3_aa: CATSRAYEQYF

clone_size: -
v_call: TRBV5-1
j_call: TRBJ1-3
d_call: -
cdr3_nt: TGCGCCAGCAGCTCCAACGATTTTCGAGACACCATATATTTT
cdr3_aa: CASSSNDFRDTIYF

clone_size: -
v_call: TRBV20-1
j_call: TRBJ2-5
d_call: -
cdr3_nt: TGCAGTGCTAGAAGGGGGGGGCGGGCCAGGCAAGAGACCCAGTACTTC
cdr3_aa: CSARRGGRARQETQYF

clone_size: few
v_call: TRBV6-6
j_call: TRBJ2-1
d_call: -
cdr3_nt: TGTGCCAGCAGCACTAGCTCCTACAATGAGCAGTTCTTC
cdr3_aa: CASSTSSYNEQFF

clone_size: many
v_call: TRBV7-2
j_call: TRBJ2-3
d_call: -
cdr3_nt: TGTGCCAGCAGAGTTACGCGGAGGGCCGAAACGCAGTATTTT
cdr3_aa: CASRVTRRAETQYF

clone_size: -
v_call: TRBV4-3
j_call: TRBJ2-5
d_call: -
cdr3_nt: TGCGCCAGCAGCCAAGATGTATCGACCCCTTACAGTGAGCAGTACTTC
cdr3_aa: CASSQDVSTPYSEQYF

clone_size: -
v_call: TRBV7-2
j_call: TRBJ2-1
d_call: -
cdr3_nt: TGTGCTAGCAGCTTTTCCAGGCGAAGTCACGAGCAGTTCTTC
cdr3_aa: CASSFSRRSHEQFF

clone_size: few
v_call: TRBV7-6
j_call: TRBJ2-3
d_call: -
cdr3_nt: TGTGCCAGCAGCTTAGTCGCCCTAGCTGGCACAGATACGCAGTATTTT
cdr3_aa: CASSLVALAGTDTQYF

clone_size: -
v_call: TRBV4-3
j_call: TRBJ2-1
d_call: TRBD1
cdr3_nt: TGCGCCAGCAGCCAAGTTGACAGGGCCAGAAATGAGCAGTTCTTC
cdr3_aa: CASSQVDRARNEQFF

clone_size: -
v_call: TRBV28
j_call: TRBJ2-1
d_call: -
cdr3_nt: TGTGCCAGCAGTAGAAGGGCGACGGCAGAAAGGGTTTACAATGAGCAGTTCTTC
cdr3_aa: CASSRRATAERVYNEQFF

clone_size: -
v_call: TRBV29-1
j_call: TRBJ2-1
d_call: -
cdr3_nt: TGCAGCGTGGGATCTAGCGCCGAGCAGTTCTTC
cdr3_aa: CSVGSSAEQFF

clone_size: -
v_call: TRBV2
j_call: TRBJ2-7
d_call: -
cdr3_nt: TGTGCCAGCAAGTGGGACGCATACGAGCAGTACTTC
cdr3_aa: CASKWDAYEQYF

clone_size: few
v_call: TRBV7-9
j_call: TRBJ2-3
d_call: -
cdr3_nt: TGTGCCAGCAGCTTAGTTCAGGGACTCTCACCAAAACGCACAGATACGCAGTATTTT
cdr3_aa: CASSLVQGLSPKRTDTQYF

clone_size: -
v_call: TRBV5-1
j_call: TRBJ2-2
d_call: TRBD2
cdr3_nt: TGCGCCAGCAGCCCCCAGGGACTAGCGGGAGAGACGGCGAACACCGGGGAGCTGTTTTTT
cdr3_aa: CASSPQGLAGETANTGELFF

clone_size: few
v_call: TRBV21-1
j_call: TRBJ2-7
d_call: -
cdr3_nt: TGTGCCAGCAGCAAGATGGGTCTAGCGGGAGGTACCTTTCCCTACGAGCAGTACTTC
cdr3_aa: CASSKMGLAGGTFPYEQYF

clone_size: -
v_call: TRBV3-1
j_call: TRBJ2-7
d_call: TRBD2
cdr3_nt: TGTGCCAGCAGCCCCCTGGGGGCTAGCGGGAGAGTCGACGAGCAGTACTTC
cdr3_aa: CASSPLGASGRVDEQYF

clone_size: few
v_call: TRBV15
j_call: TRBJ2-5
d_call: -
cdr3_nt: TGTGCCACCAGCAGAGCCCAGGAAGAGACCCAGTACTTC
cdr3_aa: CATSRAQEETQYF

clone_size: -
v_call: TRBV7-2
j_call: TRBJ2-7
d_call: TRBD2
cdr3_nt: TGTGCCAGCAGCTCAAGACTAGCGGGGGGCGGCGAGCAGTACTTC
cdr3_aa: CASSSRLAGGGEQYF

clone_size: few
v_call: TRBV5-1
j_call: TRBJ2-7
d_call: TRBD2
cdr3_nt: TGCGCCAGCAGCTTGGAAGCGGGACCCTACGAGCAGTACTTC
cdr3_aa: CASSLEAGPYEQYF

clone_size: -
v_call: TRBV20-1
j_call: TRBJ2-4
d_call: -
cdr3_nt: -
cdr3_aa: CSARVGGGIAKNIRYF

clone_size: few
v_call: TRBV7-2
j_call: TRBJ2-3
d_call: TRBD1
cdr3_nt: TGTGCCAGCAGCCCGACAGGGCCCCGGGCAGATACGCAGTATTTT
cdr3_aa: CASSPTGPRADTQYF

clone_size: -
v_call: TRBV6-2/TRBV6-3
j_call: TRBJ2-5
d_call: TRBD2
cdr3_nt: TGTGCCAGCACCGGACTAGCGGGGGGGCAATTTGGGAAAGAGACCCAGTACTTC
cdr3_aa: CASTGLAGGQFGKETQYF

clone_size: -
v_call: TRBV30
j_call: TRBJ1-2
d_call: -
cdr3_nt: TGTGCCTGTCTTCAGGGGACGCACTATGGCTACACCTTC
cdr3_aa: CACLQGTHYGYTF

clone_size: few
v_call: TRBV29-1
j_call: TRBJ1-2
d_call: TRBD1
cdr3_nt: TGCAGCGTTGAAGCCTCTACAGGGGGCGTGGGCTATGGCTACACCTTC
cdr3_aa: CSVEASTGGVGYGYTF

clone_size: few
v_call: TRBV6-6
j_call: TRBJ1-5
d_call: -
cdr3_nt: TGTGCCAGCAGTTACTCCGAATATAGCAATCAGCCCCAGCATTTT
cdr3_aa: CASSYSEYSNQPQHF

clone_size: few
v_call: TRBV20-1
j_call: TRBJ1-2
d_call: TRBD1
cdr3_nt: TGCAGTGCTAGAGACCCGACAGGGGTGGGCGGCTACACCTTC
cdr3_aa: CSARDPTGVGGYTF

clone_size: many
v_call: TRBV21-1
j_call: TRBJ2-7
d_call: -
cdr3_nt: TGTGCCAGCCTTGGGGGGGTCGGCTCCTACGAGCAGTACTTC
cdr3_aa: CASLGGVGSYEQYF

clone_size: many
v_call: TRBV6-2/TRBV6-3
j_call: TRBJ2-5
d_call: -
cdr3_nt: TGTGCCAGCAGTTACTCGATACGGGTCGTACGACAAGAGACCCAGTACTTC
cdr3_aa: CASSYSIRVVRQETQYF

clone_size: few
v_call: TRBV6-4
j_call: TRBJ1-6
d_call: -
cdr3_nt: TGTGCCAGCAGTCCGGAGACGACTAGGGGTCCCCTCCACTTT
cdr3_aa: CASSPETTRGPLHF